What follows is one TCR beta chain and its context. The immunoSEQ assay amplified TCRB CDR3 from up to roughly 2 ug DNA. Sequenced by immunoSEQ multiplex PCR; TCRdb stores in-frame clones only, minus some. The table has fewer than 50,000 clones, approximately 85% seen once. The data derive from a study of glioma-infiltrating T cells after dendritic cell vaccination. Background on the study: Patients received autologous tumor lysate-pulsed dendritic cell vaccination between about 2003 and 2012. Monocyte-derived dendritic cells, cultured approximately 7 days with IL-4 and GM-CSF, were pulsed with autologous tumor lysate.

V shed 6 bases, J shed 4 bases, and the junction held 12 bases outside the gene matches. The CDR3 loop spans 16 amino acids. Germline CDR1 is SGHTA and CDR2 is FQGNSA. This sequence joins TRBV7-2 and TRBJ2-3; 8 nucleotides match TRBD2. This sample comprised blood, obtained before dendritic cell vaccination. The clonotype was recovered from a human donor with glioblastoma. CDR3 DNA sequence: TGTGCCAGCAGGCGGGCCCCGGGACTAGGGGCAGATACGCAGTATTTT. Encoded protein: CASRRAPGLGADTQYF.